This TCR beta chain came from a study of quantifying T cell responses using KT2 cells (TCRdb year 2017). For the study in its entirety: RNA was DNase-treated and reverse transcribed with TCR alpha and beta constant-region primers, mostly using SuperScript III. The efficiency of the T4 ligation step under optimum conditions was estimated to be greater than 9%. To prevent over-amplification, PCR2 was performed as a SYBR Green qPCR and halted at a predetermined fluorescence threshold.

The CDR3 runs 16 residues from the cysteine to the phenylalanine. Left in the record is the CDR3 DNA by itself, 48 bases read in frame from the first base. The CDR1 and CDR2 encoded by the germline V gene are KGHSH and LQKENI. The V end loses 3 bases and the J end loses 0 bases, and a stretch of 14 bases separates them. This clonotype showed up many times. The antigen it binds to is not known. Within one base of it there is no much larger clone, and no base qualities were kept. Paper-wide results and their limitations: A linear scaling of KT2 alpha and beta sequence counts with input KT2 cell number was observed over several orders of magnitude. At very high KT2 spike-in numbers, detection of KT2 sequences reached saturation. KT2 sequences were detected down to the lowest spike-in tested, which was about one KT2 cell per 100,000 PBMC. This TCR sequencing study did not compare the pipeline side by side with other TCR sequencing techniques.

To prepare the library, UMI-ligation and nested PCR was applied. Using T4 RNA ligase 1, a single-stranded oligonucleotide bearing the Illumina SP2 sequence plus a UMI was ligated onto the 3' end of the cDNA. PCR1 consisted of around 4 cycles (98 degrees C 15 s, 69 degrees C 30 s, 72 degrees C 40 s), and for the beta primer an equimolar mix of RC1.1 and RC1.2 was used to cover TRBC1 and TRBC2. Starting at PCR2, TCR alpha and beta chains were handled separately, and sample indices and Illumina adaptors were added. The UMI comprised 12 random nucleotides, as two hexamers separated by a spacer, placed after an 8-base spacer. Libraries were sequenced on an Illumina MiSeq using v2 2x251 paired-end chemistry, with about eleven samples typically included per run. PhiX DNA at about 4.5-7% was added to each sequencing library to increase diversity. In the authors' own workflow: Raw reads were converted to FASTQ with bcl2fastq and demultiplexed by dual indices using Demultiplexor. V and J genes were assigned by Decombinator through tag matching that permitted a single base-pair mismatch. UMIs were used by Collapsinator to correct both sequencing errors and frequency errors caused by PCR heterogeneity. Decombinator identifiers were converted to nucleotide sequence by CDR3Translator, the sequences were translated to amino acids, and CDR3 was extracted using C- and N-terminal motifs. A cluster of KT2 sequences that shared one unique molecular identifier was counted as a single distinct KT2 TCR. Using fastp trimming at Q25 and MiXCR clonotype assembly, TCRdb reanalyzed the public sequencing data and kept in-frame beta chains. One record per CDR3 amino acid sequence lists the most common genes and DNA. TCRdb's processing, not the study's, gives the V and J calls here. The sample has tens of thousands of distinct CDR3 sequences on record, approximately 6.8% of them singletons. The top ten hold 15% to 18% of the sample.

Known numbers of KT2, a T cell clone whose TCR had been sequenced previously, were spiked into unfractionated PBMC to test the sensitivity and accuracy of the pipeline. A range of KT2-to-PBMC ratios was produced by mixing KT2 cells with a fixed number of PBMC. This TCR came from a human donor. The chain is assembled from TRBV18 and TRBJ1-2; tentative D gene TRBD1, with 5 bases matching. The sequenced material came from PBMCs spiked with cells of the T cell clone KT2. CDR3 protein: CASSPPMQTANYGYTF. The DNA reads as follows: TGTGCCAGCTCACCTCCTATGCAGACAGCTAACTATGGCTACACCTTC.